Below, 22 T cell receptor beta chains from the same sample are listed, as sequenced in a study of breast tumors, draining lymph nodes, adjacent tissues. Breast cancer patients provided tissue from their axillary draining lymph nodes. TCRdb fed the multiplex PCR reads into MiXCR, producing one record per CDR3 protein. The sample contains approximately 200,000 distinct CDR3 sequences, approximately 33% of which appear only once. The sample taken for sequencing was axillary lymph node tissue. Receptors were obtained from a female donor with breast cancer. Some clones in this sample may be carry-over from other donors' samples.

The sample holds a few counts of this clonotype. Because the CDR3 is missing its conserved closing phenylalanine or tryptophan, this is likely a read error. The chain recombines TRBV19 with TRBJ2-5, with D hard to call. The CDR3 is made up of 16 amino acids. Germline V lookup: CDR1 LNHDA, CDR2 SQIVND (reference sequence). Trimming removed 2 bases at V and 1 base at J, with 14 bases between. The CDR3 coding sequence is TGTGCCAGTAGTATATATGGTGCCGGATTCCAAGAGACCCAGTACTCC. Translated: CASSIYGAGFQETQYS.

Comment on this clonotype: This CDR3 fails to terminate in the conserved phenylalanine or tryptophan, so it likely reflects a read error. The J gene is TRBJ2-7, the V gene TRBV9, with a tentative D call TRBD1 (5 bases). Germline lookup yields CDR1 SGDLS and CDR2 YYNGEE. V gave up 3 bases and J gave up 6 bases, with 13 bases separating them. The CDR3 length is 13 residues. Written as DNA, the CDR3 is TGTGCCAGCAGCGGATCTACAGGAGTCGAGCAGTACCCC. It codes for CASSGSTGVEQYP.

Details on this clonotype: Being one base from a much bigger clone, this may be a read error. The genes are TRBV6-6 and TRBJ1-3, with a possible D match to TRBD1 (6 bases). The germline gives CDR1 MNHNY, CDR2 SVGAGI (reference sequence). With 6 bases removed from V and 7 bases from J, the gap between germline ends came to 19 bases. This CDR3 is 15 amino acids long. CDR3 DNA: TGTGCCAGCAGACTACTAGGGGGGGCGGCTAACACCATATATTTT. Translating gives CASRLLGGAANTIYF.

At least ten counts were recorded for this clonotype. The CDR3 here is CASSTFTGGNEQFF. CDR3 DNA sequence: TGTGCCAGTAGTACCTTCACAGGGGGCAATGAGCAGTTCTTC. V usage is TRBV19 and J usage is TRBJ2-1; the match to TRBD1 covers 8 bases. The CDR3 runs 14 residues. Trimming removed 4 bases from V and 6 bases from J; junction bases left unmatched: 5. CDR1 and CDR2 from the germline V gene are LNHDA and SQIVND (reference sequence).

This clonotype was counted ten times or more. The chain carries TRBV15 and TRBJ2-4; TRBD2 might be the D (5 bases). The V and J ends lost 1 base and 4 bases respectively, with 14 bases between them. Germline V gene lookup returns CDR1 LNHNV and CDR2 YYDKDF (reference sequence). The length of the CDR3 is 16 residues. The CDR3 bases are TGTGCCACCAGCAGAGCGATACGAGGGTTGAAAAACATTCAGTACTTC. Its protein product is CATSRAIRGLKNIQYF.

This clonotype appeared many times. CDR3 bases: TGTGCCAGCAGCCCCCTGGCCGAATCCGAGCAGTACTTC. Translation gives CASSPLAESEQYF. The chain is built from TRBV7-8 and TRBJ2-7; D unclear. The CDR3 has 13 amino acids. The germline CDR1 and CDR2 sequences are SGHVS and FQNEAQ. V dropped 5 bases and J dropped 6 bases, with 14 bases sitting between them.

J is TRBJ2-1 and V is TRBV29-1; D might be TRBD2 (5 bases). The germline gives CDR1 SQVTM, CDR2 ANQGSEA. V shed 6 bases and J shed 0 bases, with 12 bases lying between them. This CDR3 region has 14 residues. The CDR3 region has the DNA TGCAGCGTGAGGGTCGGTAGCTCCTACAATGAGCAGTTCTTC. This gives the protein CSVRVGSSYNEQFF.

Of note for this clonotype: This sequence may be a read error, since a much larger clone differs from it by one base. This chain links TRBV12-3 or TRBV12-4 with TRBJ2-1; 7 nucleotides align to TRBD2. The CDR3 is 14 residues long. CDR3 DNA sequence: TGTACCAGCAGTCAGCGCGGGGGTGGAAATGAGCAGTTCTTC. This gives the protein CTSSQRGGGNEQFF.

In its sample, this clonotype was seen many times. The J gene is TRBJ2-7, the V gene TRBV18; D unresolved. With 3 bases removed from V and 3 bases from J, the gap between germline ends came to 15 bases. This CDR3 is built from 15 residues. CDR1 is KGHSH and CDR2 is LQKENI in the germline V gene. This CDR3 is CASSPTATRSYEQYF. DNA for the CDR3: TGTGCCAGCTCACCCACCGCTACACGGAGCTACGAGCAGTACTTC.

Comments on this clonotype: Since a much larger clone is just one base distant, this may be a read error. This chain connects TRBV5-6 to TRBJ2-1; D is undetermined. CDR1 is SGHDT and CDR2 is YYEEEE in the germline V gene. The V end was cut by 5 bases, the J end by 9 bases, with 18 bases between. This CDR3 spans 14 amino acids. This CDR3 is CASRMRGILGEQFF. In nucleotides, the CDR3 is TGTGCCAGCAGGATGCGTGGGATTTTAGGTGAGCAGTTCTTC.

This clonotype has ten or more counts. This chain joins TRBV15 and TRBJ2-3; 12 nucleotides agree with TRBD2. The CDR3 sequence is 14 residues long. V gave up 3 bases and J gave up 5 bases; unmatched junction bases: 0. CDR1 is LNHNV, CDR2 YYDKDF, per germline (reference sequence). The CDR3: CATSRTSGRDTQYF. The CDR3 DNA follows: TGTGCCACCAGCAGGACTAGCGGGAGAGATACGCAGTATTTT. The full variable domain, rest sourced from reference TRBV15 and TRBJ2-3, is DAMVIQNPRYQVTQFGKPVTLSCSQTLNHNVMYWYQQKSSQAPKLLFHYYDKDFNNEADTPDNFQSRRPNTSFCFLDIRSPGLGDTAMYLCATSRTSGRDTQYFGPGTRLTVL.

This chain joins TRBV7-9 and TRBJ2-5; 14 bases are a match to TRBD2. CDR3 length: 17 amino acids. The V gene's germline CDR1 is SEHNR and CDR2 FQNEAQ (reference sequence). The J segment lost 7 bases and the V segment lost 6 bases, leaving 13 bases of the junction unmatched. This CDR3 is CASRPGLAGDQRGTQYF. The CDR3 bases are TGTGCCAGCAGGCCGGGACTAGCGGGAGATCAAAGGGGGACCCAGTACTTC.

This clonotype has ten or more counts. V usage is TRBV5-6 and J usage is TRBJ2-5; 16 positions agree with TRBD2. Germline assignment: CDR1 SGHDT and CDR2 YYEEEE. CDR3 length equals 19 residues. Trimming took 3 bases from V and 2 from J; bases not matched to a gene: 10. CDR3: CASSSTFGTSGREQETQYF. In DNA, the CDR3 is TGTGCCAGCAGCTCCACTTTCGGGACTAGCGGGAGGGAACAAGAGACCCAGTACTTC.

This clonotype was recorded only once. The chain combines TRBV7-9 with TRBJ2-5, with 14 bases aligning to TRBD2. The trim removed 1 base at V and 4 bases at J, leaving 5 bases unmatched. The CDR3 runs 17 residues. Germline CDR1 SEHNR, CDR2 FQNEAQ (reference sequence). CDR3 nucleotide sequence: TGTGCCAGCAGCTTAGGGGGACTAGCGGGAGTAGGAGAGACCCAGTACTTC. Its protein is CASSLGGLAGVGETQYF.

V and J are TRBV11-2 and TRBJ1-4; TRBD1 is a possible D gene (5 bases). The germline V gene encodes CDR1 SGHAT and CDR2 FQNNGV. This CDR3 is 13 amino acids long. V gave up 3 bases and J gave up 8 bases, with 10 bases separating them. The CDR3 sequence is CASSFRVGEKLFF. The CDR3 nucleotides read TGTGCCAGCAGCTTCAGGGTTGGGGAAAAACTGTTTTTT.

This clonotype has ten or more counts. The CDR3 nucleotides are TGTGCCAGCAGTTACCGGGGCCAGGAAAAACTGTTTTTT. It codes for CASSYRGQEKLFF. J is TRBJ1-4 and V is TRBV6-6, with D possibly being TRBD1 (5 bases). Trimming removed 2 bases from V and 8 bases from J, with 9 bases in between. In germline, CDR1 is MNHNY, CDR2 SVGAGI (reference sequence). This CDR3 comprises 13 residues.

This clonotype was counted only a few times. It may be a read error: a sequence one base away is much more abundant. The chain links TRBV12-3 or TRBV12-4 to TRBJ1-6; the D gene is possibly TRBD1 (6 bases). CDR3 length: 18 residues. With 3 bases removed from V and 2 bases from J, the gap between germline ends came to 17 bases. The CDR3 sequence: CASSFREGGRAYNSPLHF. The DNA of the CDR3 is TGTGCCAGCAGTTTCAGGGAGGGGGGGAGGGCCTATAATTCACCCCTCCACTTT.

The chain has TRBV7-9 and TRBJ2-3, with 8 nucleotides matching TRBD2. CDR1 is SEHNR and CDR2 is FQNEAQ in the germline V gene (reference sequence). The CDR3 loop spans 14 amino acids. The CDR3 nucleotides are TGTGCAGCTCCCGGGACTGCGGGGGGAGATACGCAGTATTTT. Its protein is CAAPGTAGGDTQYF.

The chain recombines TRBV7-9 with TRBJ1-4; the D gene is possibly TRBD1 (6 bases). V dropped 1 base and J dropped 7 bases, with 10 bases sitting between them. Germline values: CDR1 SEHNR, CDR2 FQNEAQ (reference sequence). The CDR3 length is 14 residues. The CDR3 nucleotides are TGTGCCAGCAGCTTAGGGGGGCTAAGTGAAAAACTGTTTTTT. Protein sequence: CASSLGGLSEKLFF.

In this sample, this clonotype turned up many times. The genes are TRBV30 and TRBJ2-7; D is possibly TRBD1 (6 bases). The CDR3 is made up of 12 amino acids. V lost 0 bases, J lost 4 bases, and 7 bases lay in between. Germline CDR1 GTSNPN, CDR2 SVGIG (reference sequence). Here the CDR3 DNA reads TGTGCCTGGAGTGTAAGGGGGTACGAGCAGTACTTC. Translating it yields CAWSVRGYEQYF.

With respect to this clonotype: This may come from a read error, since a much larger clone is one base off. The chain uses TRBV19 and TRBJ2-3; TRBD2 matches 11 bases. Germline V CDR1 and CDR2: LNHDA, SQIVND (reference sequence). This CDR3 contains 16 residues. CDR3 residues: CASSIIAGGVADAQYF. CDR3 sequence (DNA): TGTGCCAGTAGTATAATAGCGGGGGGGGTCGCAGATGCGCAGTATTTT.

About this clonotype itself: This could be a read error, since a much larger clone is one nucleotide away. The chain carries TRBV6-2 or TRBV6-3 and TRBJ1-2; TRBD1 is a possible D gene (6 bases). V was trimmed by 5 bases and J by 7 bases, leaving 20 bases between them. The CDR3 sequence is 15 residues long. CDR1 and CDR2 from the germline V gene are MNHEY and SVGEGT. CDR3 nucleotides: TGTGCCAGCAGTGAAAGTGGGAAGGGGGTAGGTGGCTACACCTTC. Translating gives CASSESGKGVGGYTF.